Below, one TCR beta chain is given with its context. The sample belongs to a study of blood T cell repertoires in COVID-19. Turning to the study itself: T cells, B-cell-depleted T cells, or PBMCs supplied cDNA or gDNA.

Per the study methods: Estimation of nucleated cell counts was performed using reference gene primer amplification. Produced via immunoSEQ multiplex PCR; TCRdb's table is partial and in-frame only. The DNA was the basis for D and trimming; V, J and clone size are from that table. Of 140,000 to 150,000 clones in the sample, roughly 84% were seen once. This receptor was identified in a woman in her forties or fifties who had been exposed to COVID-19. What was sequenced was PBMCs or T cells enriched from blood (not recorded which).

In DNA, the CDR3 is TGTGCCAGCAGTTACTCGATAACCGGGGGGTATGGCTACACCTTC. Its translation is CASSYSITGGYGYTF. J is TRBJ1-2 and V is TRBV6-2 or TRBV6-3; the D gene is possibly TRBD1 (5 bases). Germline V gives CDR1 MNHEY, CDR2 SVGEGT. Trimming left V 0 bases short and J 5 bases short, with 13 bases between. The CDR3 contains 15 residues.